This TCR beta chain came from a study of T cells in Graves' hyperthyroidism and ophthalmopathy. Amplified regions were TCR beta CDR3 sequences from RNA transcripts. Initially, a first-round RT-PCR of the TCR CDR3 employed the HTBI primer set. Using its own MiXCR run on the multiplex PCR reads, TCRdb lists one record per CDR3 protein. Among more than 550,000 distinct CDR3 sequences listed, around 15% were seen once. Each diagnosis drew on symptoms, thyroxine, TRAb, thyroid ultrasound and orbital computed tomography findings. Germline V gene lookup returns CDR1 SNHLY and CDR2 FYNNEI. Between the trimmed V and J ends, which lost 10 bases and 5 bases, there was a span of 8 bases. CDR3 length equals 10 residues. This clonotype came up many times.

The chain uses TRBV2 and TRBJ2-5; no reliable D call. Input material: blood. The source is a man over 45 with Graves' hyperthyroidism. CDR3 amino acids: CATMGETQYF. The CDR3 DNA follows: TGTGCCACTATGGGGGAGACCCAGTACTTC.